This record concerns one T cell receptor beta chain sequence. The antigen remains unidentified. The data originate from a study of CD4+ T cells in melanoma. This CDR3 region has 15 residues. Germline V CDR1 and CDR2: SGHRS, YFSETQ. J was trimmed by 2 bases and V by 4 bases; bases with no gene match: 7. Study observations and caveats: Reportedly, melanoma neoantigen-specific CD4+ T cells showed varied differentiation states. CD8+ T cell, macrophage and B cell function reportedly correlated with neoantigen-specific CD4+ T cells.

TCRdb keeps only in-frame clones here, not all; method: immunoSEQ multiplex PCR. The data hold roughly 140,000 clones, with about 93% observed a single time. The chain couples TRBV5-1 to TRBJ1-1; TRBD1 matches 8 bases. This TCR derives from a human donor with melanoma. The CDR3: CASSTGQGSNTEAFF. CDR3 in DNA: TGCGCCAGCAGCACAGGACAGGGTTCCAACACTGAAGCTTTCTTT.